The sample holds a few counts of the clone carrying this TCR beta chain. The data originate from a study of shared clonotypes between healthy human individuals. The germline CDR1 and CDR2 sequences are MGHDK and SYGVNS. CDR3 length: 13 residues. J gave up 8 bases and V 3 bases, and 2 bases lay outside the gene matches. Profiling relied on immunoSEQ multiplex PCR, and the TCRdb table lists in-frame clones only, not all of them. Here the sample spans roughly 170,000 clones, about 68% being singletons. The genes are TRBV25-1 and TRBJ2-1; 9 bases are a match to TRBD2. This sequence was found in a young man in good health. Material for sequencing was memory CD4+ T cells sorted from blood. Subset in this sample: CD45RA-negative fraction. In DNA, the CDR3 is TGTGCCAGCAGTGAGGGGACTAGCCATGAGCAGTTCTTC. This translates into CASSEGTSHEQFF.